The present T cell receptor beta chain was sequenced within a study of T cell repertoires in cytomegalovirus infection. Study in general: HLA-B-restricted CMV epitopes that are well studied, plus recently identified HLA-C-restricted ones, were used by the study. The public TCR beta signatures pointed to both CMV infection and matching HLA type. Findings and limits, study-wide: Individuals carrying CMV plus the relevant HLA were identified by cumulative frequency of public TCR beta families. Dominating the ex vivo response were HLA-C-restricted CMV-specific TCR beta clonotypes.

The table lists this clonotype with a count of one. Its antigen is currently unknown. A single record per CDR3 protein comes from TCRdb applying MiXCR to the reads. Of hundreds of thousands of distinct CDR3 sequences in the sample, around a third were seen once. Germline-derived CDR1 and CDR2 are KGHSH and LQKENI. The CDR3 has 15 residues. V was trimmed by 2 bases and J by 0 bases, leaving 10 bases between them. Sequencing was performed on cultured CD8+ T cells from PBMCs, taken from culture after CMV antigen stimulation. The chain employs TRBV18 and TRBJ1-2; D is undetermined. The clonotype comes from a human donor in good health (CMV status not recorded). Some clones in this sample may be carry-over from other donors' samples. The CDR3, as DNA: TGTGCCAGCTCACCAACGAGCCCTCCTAACTATGGCTACACCTTC. This codes for CASSPTSPPNYGYTF.